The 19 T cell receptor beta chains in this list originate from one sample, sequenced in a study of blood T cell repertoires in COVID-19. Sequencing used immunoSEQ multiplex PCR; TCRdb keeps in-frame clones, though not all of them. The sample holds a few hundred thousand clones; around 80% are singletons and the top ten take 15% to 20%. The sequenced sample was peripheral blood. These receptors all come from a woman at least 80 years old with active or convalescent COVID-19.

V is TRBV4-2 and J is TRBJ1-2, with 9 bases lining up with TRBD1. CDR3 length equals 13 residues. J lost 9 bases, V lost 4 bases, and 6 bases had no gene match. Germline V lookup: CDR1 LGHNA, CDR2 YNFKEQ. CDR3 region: CASSPDRGRSYTF. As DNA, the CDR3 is TGTGCCAGCAGCCCGGACAGGGGAAGGAGCTACACCTTC.

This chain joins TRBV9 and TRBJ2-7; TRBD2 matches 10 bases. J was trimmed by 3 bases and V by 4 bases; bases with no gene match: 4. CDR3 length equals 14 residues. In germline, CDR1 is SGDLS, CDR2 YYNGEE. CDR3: CASSHTSGNYEQYF. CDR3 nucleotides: TGTGCCAGCAGCCATACTAGCGGGAACTACGAGCAGTACTTC.

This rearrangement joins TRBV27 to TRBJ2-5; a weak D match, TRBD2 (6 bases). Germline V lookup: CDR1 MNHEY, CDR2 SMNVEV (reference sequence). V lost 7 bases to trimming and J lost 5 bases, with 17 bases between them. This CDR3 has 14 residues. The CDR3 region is CASKSGDSIETQYF. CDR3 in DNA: TGTGCCAGCAAGTCCGGGGACTCAATTGAGACCCAGTACTTC.

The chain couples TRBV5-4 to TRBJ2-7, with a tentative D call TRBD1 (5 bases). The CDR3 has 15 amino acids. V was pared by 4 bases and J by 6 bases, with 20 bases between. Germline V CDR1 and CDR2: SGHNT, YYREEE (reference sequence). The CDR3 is CASSPPSRSQGEQYF. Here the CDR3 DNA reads TGTGCCAGCAGCCCCCCGTCACGGTCGCAGGGCGAGCAGTACTTC.

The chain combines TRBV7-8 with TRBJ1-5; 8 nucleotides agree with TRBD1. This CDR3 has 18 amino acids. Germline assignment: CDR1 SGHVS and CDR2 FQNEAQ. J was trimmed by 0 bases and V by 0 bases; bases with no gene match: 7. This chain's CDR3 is CASSLAGDRGSSNQPQHF. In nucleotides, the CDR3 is TGTGCCAGCAGCTTAGCGGGAGACAGGGGCAGTAGCAATCAGCCCCAGCATTTT. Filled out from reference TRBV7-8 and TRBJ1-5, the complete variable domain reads GAGVSQSPRYKVAKRGQDVALRCDPISGHVSLFWYQQALGQGPEFLTYFQNEAQLDKSGLPSDRFFAERPEGSVSTLKIQRTQQEDSAVYLCASSLAGDRGSSNQPQHFGDGTRLSIL.

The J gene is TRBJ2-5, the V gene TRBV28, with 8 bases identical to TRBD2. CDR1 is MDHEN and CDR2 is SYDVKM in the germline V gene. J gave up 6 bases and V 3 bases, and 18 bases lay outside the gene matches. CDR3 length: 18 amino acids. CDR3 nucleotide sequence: TGTGCCAGCAGTTTCTCCCCTTCCAGCGGGGGATCCCTTCAGACCCAGTACTTC. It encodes CASSFSPSSGGSLQTQYF.

The CDR3 spells CASSLAGPVAPRAYEQFF. The DNA of the CDR3 is TGTGCCAGCAGCTTAGCGGGGCCCGTAGCTCCCAGGGCCTATGAGCAGTTCTTC. The chain combines TRBV7-2 with TRBJ2-1; perhaps TRBD1 as D (5 bases). V gave up 0 bases and J gave up 8 bases, with 23 bases separating them. The germline V gene has CDR1 SGHTA and CDR2 FQGNSA. The CDR3 is made up of 18 amino acids.

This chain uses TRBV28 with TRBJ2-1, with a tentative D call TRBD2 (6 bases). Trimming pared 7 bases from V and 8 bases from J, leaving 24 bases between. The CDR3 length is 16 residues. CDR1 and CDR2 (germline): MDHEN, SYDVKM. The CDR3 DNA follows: TGTGCCAGCACCTCCCTAAGGAGGGCCCACCGGGATGAGCAGTTCTTC. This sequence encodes CASTSLRRAHRDEQFF.

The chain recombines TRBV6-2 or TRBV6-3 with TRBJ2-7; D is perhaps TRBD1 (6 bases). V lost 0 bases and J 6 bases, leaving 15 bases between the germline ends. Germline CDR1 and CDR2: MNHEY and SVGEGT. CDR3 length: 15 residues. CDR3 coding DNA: TGTGCCAGCAGTTACTCAGCCGGACAGAGGCTCGAGCAGTACTTC. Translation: CASSYSAGQRLEQYF.

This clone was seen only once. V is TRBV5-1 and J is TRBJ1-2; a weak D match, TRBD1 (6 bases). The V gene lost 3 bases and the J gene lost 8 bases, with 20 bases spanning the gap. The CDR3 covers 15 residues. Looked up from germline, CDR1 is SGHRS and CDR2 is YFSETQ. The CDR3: CASSYNLGTHGGYTF. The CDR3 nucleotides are TGCGCCAGCAGCTACAACCTCGGGACACATGGAGGCTACACCTTC.

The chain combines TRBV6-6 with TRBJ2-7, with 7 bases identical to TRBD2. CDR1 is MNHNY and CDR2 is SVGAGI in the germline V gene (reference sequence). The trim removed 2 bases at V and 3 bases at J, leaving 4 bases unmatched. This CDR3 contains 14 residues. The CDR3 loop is CASSYAGAGYEQYF. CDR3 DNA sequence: TGTGCCAGCAGTTACGCGGGAGCGGGCTACGAGCAGTACTTC.

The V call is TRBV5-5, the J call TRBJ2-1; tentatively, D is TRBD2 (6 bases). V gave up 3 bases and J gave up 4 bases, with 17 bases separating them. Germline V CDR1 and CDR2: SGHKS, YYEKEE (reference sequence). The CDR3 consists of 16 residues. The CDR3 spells CASSSTSTLLYNEQFF. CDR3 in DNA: TGTGCCAGCAGCTCGACTAGTACTTTATTATACAATGAGCAGTTCTTC.

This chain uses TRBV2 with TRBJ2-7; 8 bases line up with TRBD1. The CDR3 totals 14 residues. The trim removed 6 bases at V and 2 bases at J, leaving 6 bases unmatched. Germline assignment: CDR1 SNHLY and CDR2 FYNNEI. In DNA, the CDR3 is TGTGCCAGCAGCGGACAGGGATCCCCCTACGAGCAGTACTTC. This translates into CASSGQGSPYEQYF.

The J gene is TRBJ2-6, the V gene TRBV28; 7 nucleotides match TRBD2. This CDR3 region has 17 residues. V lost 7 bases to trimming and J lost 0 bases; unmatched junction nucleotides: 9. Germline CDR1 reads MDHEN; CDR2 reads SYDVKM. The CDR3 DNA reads TGTGCCAGCATTACGGGGGGATCGGACTCTGGGGCCAACGTCCTGACTTTC. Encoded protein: CASITGGSDSGANVLTF.

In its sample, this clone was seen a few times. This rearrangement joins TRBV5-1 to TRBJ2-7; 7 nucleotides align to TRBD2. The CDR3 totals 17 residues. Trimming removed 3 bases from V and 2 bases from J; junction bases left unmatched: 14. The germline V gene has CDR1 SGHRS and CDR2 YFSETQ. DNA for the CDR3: TGCGCCAGCAGCTACGGACGGTTTAGCGGGTCAGCCTACGAGCAGTACTTC. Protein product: CASSYGRFSGSAYEQYF.

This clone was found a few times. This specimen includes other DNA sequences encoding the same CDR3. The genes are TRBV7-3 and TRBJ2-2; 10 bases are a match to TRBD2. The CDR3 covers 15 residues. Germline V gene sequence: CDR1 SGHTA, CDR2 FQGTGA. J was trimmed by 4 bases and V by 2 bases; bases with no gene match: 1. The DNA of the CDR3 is TGTGCCAGCAGCTTACCTAGCGGGGGCACCGGGGAGCTGTTTTTT. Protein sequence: CASSLPSGGTGELFF.

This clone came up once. The CDR3 sequence: CASSPRPGTSGYNEQFF. In nucleotides, the CDR3 is TGTGCCAGCAGCCCCAGGCCCGGGACTAGCGGGTACAATGAGCAGTTCTTC. This sequence joins TRBV7-7 and TRBJ2-1; 12 bases match TRBD2. Germline CDR1 SSHAT, CDR2 FNYEAQ (reference sequence). The CDR3 sequence is 17 residues long. The V and J ends lost 5 bases and 4 bases, in that order; junction bases with no gene match: 9.

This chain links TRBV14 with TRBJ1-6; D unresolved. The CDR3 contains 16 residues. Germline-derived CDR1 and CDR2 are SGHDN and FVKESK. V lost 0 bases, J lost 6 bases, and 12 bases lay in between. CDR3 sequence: CASSQDPGLVNSPLHF. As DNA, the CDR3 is TGTGCCAGCAGCCAAGATCCGGGGTTGGTTAATTCACCCCTCCACTTT.

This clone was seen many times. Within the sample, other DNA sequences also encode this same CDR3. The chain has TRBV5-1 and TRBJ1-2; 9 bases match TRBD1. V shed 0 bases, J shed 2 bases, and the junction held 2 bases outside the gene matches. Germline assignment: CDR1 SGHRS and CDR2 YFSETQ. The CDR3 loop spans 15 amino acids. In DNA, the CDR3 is TGCGCCAGCAGCTTGGCTGGGACAGGGAACTATGGCTACACCTTC. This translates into CASSLAGTGNYGYTF.